The 32 T cell receptor beta chains reported below all come from one sample, sequenced in a study of OX40 agonist ivuxolimab in advanced cancers. Profiled with immunoSEQ multiplex PCR; TCRdb holds only in-frame clones, not every one. This sample has tens of thousands of clones, with 85% to 90% found just once. The source material was CD4+ or CD8+ T cells sorted from blood, sampled in a trial of the OX40 agonist ivuxolimab. Every receptor here comes from an adult with an advanced solid tumor such as melanoma, head and neck, liver or kidney cancer.

CDR3: CSALRGEQFF. In nucleotides, the CDR3 is TGCAGTGCTCTGAGGGGGGAGCAGTTCTTC. The chain has TRBV20-1 and TRBJ2-1; the D gene is possibly TRBD1 (6 bases). CDR3 size: 10 residues. CDR1 and CDR2 (germline): DFQATT, SNEGSKA (reference sequence). Trimming cost V 5 bases and J 10 bases, with 9 bases left between them.

The V call is TRBV15, the J call TRBJ2-7, with TRBD2 matching over 7 bases. This CDR3 region has 15 residues. CDR1 LNHNV and CDR2 YYDKDF come from the germline V gene (reference sequence). The trim removed 0 bases at V and 2 bases at J, leaving 4 bases unmatched. Written as DNA, the CDR3 is TGTGCCACCAGCAGAGATCTCGCGGGAGCCTACGAGCAGTACTTC. The encoded protein is CATSRDLAGAYEQYF.

This sequence joins TRBV2 and TRBJ2-6; no clear D. Trimming removed 4 bases at V and 1 base at J, with 8 bases between. CDR3 length: 15 residues. Germline V gives CDR1 SNHLY, CDR2 FYNNEI. In DNA, the CDR3 is TGTGCCAGCAGTGTGGGAAGATCTGGGGCCAACGTCCTGACTTTC. This translates into CASSVGRSGANVLTF.

The chain recombines TRBV5-6 with TRBJ2-7; the D is unclear. V lost 2 bases and J 6 bases, leaving 12 bases between the germline ends. The CDR3 is 13 amino acids. Germline-derived CDR1 and CDR2 are SGHDT and YYEEEE. In DNA, the CDR3 is TGTGCCAGCAGCTTCACCAATTTGGCCGAGCAGTACTTC. Protein product: CASSFTNLAEQYF.

This clone was counted once. This chain connects TRBV18 to TRBJ2-6; possible D gene TRBD2, 6 bases. Between the trimmed V and J ends, which lost 2 bases and 1 base, there was a span of 6 bases. CDR1 is KGHSH and CDR2 is LQKENI in the germline V gene. CDR3 length equals 15 residues. The CDR3 spells CASSPGGSGANVLTF. In DNA, the CDR3 is TGTGCCAGCTCACCAGGAGGGTCTGGGGCCAACGTCCTGACTTTC.

This clone was seen a single time. The V and J genes are TRBV5-4 and TRBJ2-3; 9 bases fit TRBD2. The CDR3 totals 13 residues. Per the germline V gene, CDR1 is SGHNT and CDR2 is YYREEE (reference sequence). V shed 4 bases and J 6 bases; nucleotides not matched to a gene: 3. The CDR3 coding sequence is TGTGCCAGCAGCCCGAGCGGGAGGGATACGCAGTATTTT. Amino acids: CASSPSGRDTQYF. The whole variable domain, remainder taken from reference TRBV5-4 and TRBJ2-3, is ETGVTQSPTHLIKTRGQQVTLRCSSQSGHNTVSWYQQALGQGPQFIFQYYREEENGRGNFPPRFSGLQFPNYSSELNVNALELDDSALYLCASSPSGRDTQYFGPGTRLTVL.

The rearrangement links TRBV5-6 to TRBJ2-3; tentative D call: TRBD2 (6 bases). Germline assignment: CDR1 SGHDT and CDR2 YYEEEE. The CDR3 length is 16 residues. V was cut by 3 bases and J by 1 base, with 15 bases left in between. CDR3 sequence: CASSSRPTRGTDTQYF. The CDR3 DNA reads TGTGCCAGCAGCTCCAGGCCGACTAGGGGCACAGATACGCAGTATTTT.

V usage is TRBV7-2 and J usage is TRBJ2-7, with a weak D call TRBD2 (6 bases). V was cut by 1 base and J by 2 bases, with 15 bases left in between. This CDR3 comprises 16 residues. Germline loops: CDR1 SGHTA, CDR2 FQGNSA. Here the CDR3 DNA reads TGTGCCAGCAGCTTAGTCCCTTGGGGAGGCACCTACGAGCAGTACTTC. The encoded protein is CASSLVPWGGTYEQYF.

The chain joins TRBV5-4 to TRBJ2-7; a possible D gene is TRBD1 (6 bases). CDR1 is SGHNT, CDR2 YYREEE, per germline (reference sequence). The V gene lost 2 bases and the J gene lost 0 bases, with 9 bases spanning the gap. This CDR3 contains 14 residues. In DNA form, the CDR3 reads TGTGCCAGCAGCTTAGGGGACAACTCCTACGAGCAGTACTTC. Encoded protein: CASSLGDNSYEQYF.

This clone was observed once. The rearrangement joins TRBV18 to TRBJ2-7; 8 nucleotides line up with TRBD1. This CDR3 is built from 16 residues. With 5 bases clipped from V and 0 bases from J, the junction kept 9 bases outside the gene matches. CDR1 and CDR2 from the germline V gene are KGHSH and LQKENI. As DNA, the CDR3 is TGTGCCAGCTCAGAGTCTCAGGGGGCTAGCTCCTACGAGCAGTACTTC. This sequence encodes CASSESQGASSYEQYF. The full variable domain, with the rest looked up from reference TRBV18 and TRBJ2-7, is NAGVMQNPRHLVRRRGQEARLRCSPMKGHSHVYWYRQLPEEGLKFMVYLQKENIIDESGMPKERFSAEFPKEGPSILRIQQVVRGDSAAYFCASSESQGASSYEQYFGPGTRLTVT.

The chain employs TRBV30 and TRBJ2-3; either TRBD1 or TRBD2 may fit D (5 bases each). CDR1 and CDR2 from the germline V gene are GTSNPN and SVGIG (reference sequence). The V end lost 0 bases, the J end lost 3 bases, and 25 bases lay between the germline ends. This CDR3 is built from 19 residues. CDR3 residues: CAWSVKDGAGRGRTDTQYF. The CDR3 DNA reads as TGTGCCTGGAGTGTAAAAGACGGGGCAGGTCGGGGAAGAACAGATACGCAGTATTTT.

The chain recombines TRBV9 with TRBJ1-1; D gene unclear. Germline CDR1 reads SGDLS; CDR2 reads YYNGEE. The CDR3 has 14 residues. Trimming stripped 3 bases from V and 4 bases from J, with 13 bases between. The CDR3 bases are TGTGCCAGCAGCGCCTCGGGGTTGGGCACTGAAGCTTTCTTT. Amino acids: CASSASGLGTEAFF. Complete variable domain (other parts from reference TRBV9 and TRBJ1-1): DSGVTQTPKHLITATGQRVTLRCSPRSGDLSVYWYQQSLDQGLQFLIQYYNGEERAKGNILERFSAQQFPDLHSELNLSSLELGDSALYFCASSASGLGTEAFFGQGTRLTVV.

This sequence joins TRBV28 and TRBJ2-7; TRBD2 is a possible D gene (5 bases). V lost 5 bases and J lost 2, with 16 bases in between. The V gene's germline CDR1 is MDHEN and CDR2 SYDVKM. This CDR3 contains 15 residues. The CDR3 nucleotides are TGTGCCAGCAGTCCGCGGAATCCCGGGACCTACGAGCAGTACTTC. Translated: CASSPRNPGTYEQYF.

The rearrangement links TRBV2 to TRBJ2-1; 13 bases are shared with TRBD2. The CDR3 is 16 amino acids. V was pared by 3 bases and J by 5 bases, with 4 bases of the junction left unmatched. Germline V gene lookup returns CDR1 SNHLY and CDR2 FYNNEI. The CDR3 loop is CASSDWGLAGHNEQFF. The CDR3 DNA is TGTGCCAGCAGTGATTGGGGACTAGCGGGACACAATGAGCAGTTCTTC.

This clone was observed a single time. V is TRBV5-4 and J is TRBJ2-5; tentative D call: TRBD1 (6 bases). V was shortened by 4 bases and J by 3 bases, with 16 bases between the two germline ends. This CDR3 has 15 residues. In germline, CDR1 is SGHNT, CDR2 YYREEE (reference sequence). The CDR3 here is CASSHQTGMEETQYF. Here the CDR3 DNA reads TGTGCCAGCAGCCACCAGACAGGTATGGAAGAGACCCAGTACTTC.

This chain uses TRBV5-4 with TRBJ1-1; 7 nucleotides agree with TRBD1. The CDR3 contains 15 residues. CDR1 SGHNT and CDR2 YYREEE come from the germline V gene (reference sequence). V trimming: 4 bases; J trimming: 1 base; junction bases outside the gene matches: 7. The CDR3: CASSLRQGENTEAFF. DNA of the CDR3: TGTGCCAGCAGCCTAAGACAGGGAGAGAACACTGAAGCTTTCTTT.

This CDR3 reads CASSLLARGDNEQFF. The CDR3 coding sequence is TGCGCCAGCAGCTTACTAGCGCGGGGGGACAATGAGCAGTTCTTC. The rearrangement links TRBV5-1 to TRBJ2-1, with TRBD2 matching over 8 bases. Losses at the gene ends were 2 bases for V and 5 bases for J; bases not matched to a gene: 6. CDR3 size: 15 residues. Germline CDR1 and CDR2: SGHRS and YFSETQ.

This clone was observed a single time. The chain uses TRBV6-1 and TRBJ2-2; TRBD2 aligns across 12 bases. The CDR3 covers 17 residues. Trimming at V came to 0 bases and at J to 7 bases, leaving 6 bases not matched to a gene. CDR1 MNHNS and CDR2 SASEGT come from the germline V gene. In DNA form, the CDR3 reads TGTGCCAGCAGTGAAGCCCTAGCGGGAGGGCCGGACGGGGAGCTGTTTTTT. Translation gives CASSEALAGGPDGELFF.

CDR3 in DNA: TGTGCCATCAGTGAGTTCTCCACAAGCAATCAGCCCCAGCATTTT. It specifies CAISEFSTSNQPQHF. This chain joins TRBV10-3 and TRBJ1-5; D gene ambiguous. Trimming took off 1 base at V and 1 base at J, with 8 bases between the two ends. Germline CDR1 is ENHRY and CDR2 is SYGVKD. The CDR3 length is 15 residues.

This chain connects TRBV7-9 to TRBJ2-2; D uncertain. Trimming removed 5 bases from V and 0 bases from J, with 13 bases in between. The CDR3 consists of 16 residues. Germline values: CDR1 SEHNR, CDR2 FQNEAQ (reference sequence). The CDR3 nucleotides read TGTGCCAGCAGCCAAAGATGGTCGCCGAACACCGGGGAGCTGTTTTTT. Its translation: CASSQRWSPNTGELFF.

The chain combines TRBV6-5 with TRBJ1-4, with unresolved D. The CDR3 runs 14 residues. V shed 2 bases and J shed 6 bases, with 10 bases lying between them. In germline, CDR1 is MNHEY, CDR2 SVGAGI. CDR3 coding DNA: TGTGCCAGCAGTTACGGAGGAAGCGATGAAAAACTGTTTTTT. Amino acid sequence: CASSYGGSDEKLFF.

The V call is TRBV15, the J call TRBJ2-7; TRBD1 or TRBD2 may be the D gene (5 bases each). Trimming shortened V by 1 base and J by 7 bases, and 11 bases separated the two germline ends. The CDR3 length is 13 residues. Germline CDR1 is LNHNV and CDR2 is YYDKDF (reference sequence). DNA of the CDR3: TGTGCCACCAGCAGAGCTTGGGACGGAGAGCAGTACTTC. It translates to CATSRAWDGEQYF.

V is TRBV27 and J is TRBJ1-6; D is unresolved. Per germline, CDR1 MNHEY and CDR2 SMNVEV (reference sequence). Trimming stripped 11 bases from V and 8 bases from J, with 7 bases between. This CDR3 region has 10 residues. The CDR3 DNA reads TGTGCCCCGGCCGATTCACCCCTCCACTTT. As protein: CAPADSPLHF.

V gene TRBV29-1 combines with J gene TRBJ2-7; D is unclear. Germline V gives CDR1 SQVTM, CDR2 ANQGSEA. This CDR3 contains 12 residues. V lost 7 bases and J 1 base, leaving 11 bases between the germline ends. CDR3 in DNA: TGCAGCGCCCAGTTTTCATCCTACGAGCAGTACTTC. It specifies CSAQFSSYEQYF.

This chain links TRBV10-1 with TRBJ2-1, with a possible D match to TRBD1 (6 bases). CDR1 and CDR2 from the germline V gene are WNHNN and SYGVQD (reference sequence). The CDR3 has 17 residues. V lost 4 bases and J 0 bases, leaving 16 bases between the germline ends. CDR3 amino acids: CASSGTVGPSSYNEQFF. The CDR3 region has the DNA TGCGCCAGCAGTGGGACAGTGGGTCCAAGCTCCTACAATGAGCAGTTCTTC.

The chain is built from TRBV7-8 and TRBJ2-3, with 7 bases aligning to TRBD2. The CDR3 totals 13 residues. After removal of 6 bases from V and 11 bases from J, the junction contained 11 bases not matched to a gene. Per germline, CDR1 SGHVS and CDR2 FQNEAQ. DNA for the CDR3: TGTGCCAGCAGAAACCGGCGGGAGTATGGGCAGTATTTT. The encoded protein is CASRNRREYGQYF.

J is TRBJ2-5 and V is TRBV5-6, with D unclear. Germline V lookup: CDR1 SGHDT, CDR2 YYEEEE. V was cut by 2 bases and J by 9 bases, with 14 bases left in between. CDR3 size: 13 residues. DNA of the CDR3: TGTGCCAGCAGCTTACTATCCTCTGTGGCCCAGTACTTC. This translates into CASSLLSSVAQYF.

This chain links TRBV7-9 with TRBJ2-5; perhaps D is TRBD1 or TRBD2 (5 bases each). The better agreement between TRBJ2-7 and the DNA end casts doubt on the J call. Per the germline V gene, CDR1 is SEHNR and CDR2 is FQNEAQ (reference sequence). This CDR3 contains 14 residues. The CDR3 here is CASSRDASSYEQYF. CDR3 nucleotides: TGTGCCAGCAGCCGGGACGCAAGCTCCTACGAGCAGTACTTC.

This sequence joins TRBV5-1 and TRBJ1-1, with D perhaps matching TRBD1 (6 bases). The ends were cut back, 0 bases at V and 5 bases at J, with 11 bases in the middle. CDR1 SGHRS and CDR2 YFSETQ come from the germline V gene. The length of the CDR3 is 14 residues. CDR3 loop: CASSLEGGWTEAFF. The CDR3 bases are TGCGCCAGCAGCTTGGAAGGGGGGTGGACTGAAGCTTTCTTT.

The V and J genes are TRBV11-2 and TRBJ2-1; TRBD2 is a possible D gene (6 bases). This CDR3 spans 15 amino acids. The germline V gene has CDR1 SGHAT and CDR2 FQNNGV. Trimming shortened V by 5 bases and J by 6 bases, and 17 bases separated the two germline ends. The CDR3 DNA is TGTGCCAGCAGCGTTGGAGGTGGTAGCGGCAATGAGCAGTTCTTC. This translates into CASSVGGGSGNEQFF.

The chain is built from TRBV30 and TRBJ1-1, with D hard to call. This CDR3 has 13 residues. The V gene's germline CDR1 is GTSNPN and CDR2 SVGIG (reference sequence). Trimming stripped 1 base from V and 1 base from J, with 7 bases between. The CDR3, as DNA: TGTGCCTGGAGTGCCCCCGCGAACACTGAAGCTTTCTTT. Residues: CAWSAPANTEAFF.

This clone was observed a handful of times. The chain combines TRBV5-1 with TRBJ2-3; 8 bases are shared with TRBD2. The V and J ends lost 4 bases and 6 bases, in that order; junction bases with no gene match: 10. Germline lookup yields CDR1 SGHRS and CDR2 YFSETQ. This CDR3 is 15 amino acids long. The CDR3 sequence: CASSPPLSGGDTQYF. The DNA of the CDR3 is TGCGCCAGCAGCCCGCCGTTGTCGGGAGGGGATACGCAGTATTTT.